This T cell receptor (beta chain) was sequenced for a study of T cell repertoires in cytomegalovirus infection. Turning to the study itself: Evidence of both CMV infection and a matching HLA type came from public TCR beta signatures.

As to this clonotype: What it binds is unknown.

TCRdb called the reads again in MiXCR, with one record for every CDR3 protein. The sample records 250,000 to 300,000 distinct CDR3 sequences, under 30% being singletons. In germline, CDR1 is ENHRY, CDR2 SYGVKD. J gave up 0 bases and V 6 bases, and 3 bases lay outside the gene matches. The CDR3 is 14 amino acids. Study-wide findings and caveats: Predominance within the ex vivo response was attributable to HLA-C-restricted CMV-specific TCR beta clonotypes. Based on cumulative public TCR beta family frequency, carriers of CMV plus the relevant HLA were identified.

The clonotype was recovered from a human donor in good health (CMV status not recorded). Some clones in this sample may be carry-over from other donors' samples. Sample: PBMCs. This chain connects TRBV10-3 to TRBJ1-1, with TRBD1 identical over 8 bases. The chain's CDR3 is CAIRRQGMNTEAFF. Here the CDR3 DNA reads TGTGCCATCAGGAGACAGGGGATGAACACTGAAGCTTTCTTT.